The 13 T cell receptor beta chains below were found in one sample sequenced in a study of lymphopenia after photon versus proton radiotherapy. Profiling relied on immunoSEQ multiplex PCR, and the TCRdb table lists in-frame clones only, not all of them. Among more than 45,000 clones listed, roughly 83% were seen once. The input for sequencing was peripheral blood, taken from a patient treated with proton-based radiotherapy. All receptors come from a man aged 55 to 70 with pancreatic cancer.

The chain uses TRBV5-5 and TRBJ1-4; the D gene is possibly TRBD1 (6 bases). The CDR3 covers 14 residues. The V and J ends lost 5 bases and 5 bases respectively, with 13 bases between them. Per the germline V gene, CDR1 is SGHKS and CDR2 is YYEKEE (reference sequence). CDR3 DNA: TGTGCCAGCAGTCTGGGGGGGCTAAATGAAAAACTGTTTTTT. Translated, it gives CASSLGGLNEKLFF.

In DNA, the CDR3 is TGTGCCACCAACGTCAGGGGGTACCAAGAGACCCAGTACTTC. Residues: CATNVRGYQETQYF. The V gene is TRBV5-4, the J gene TRBJ2-5, with 7 bases that match TRBD1. The junction had 8 bases not matched to a gene; V was cut back by 9 bases and J by 0 bases. Germline V gene data show CDR1 as SGHNT and CDR2 as YYREEE (reference sequence). CDR3 length: 14 residues.

This chain links TRBV4-1 with TRBJ2-1, with D perhaps TRBD2 (6 bases). Trimming took off 1 base at V and 4 bases at J, with 14 bases between the two ends. CDR1 MGHRA and CDR2 YSYEKL come from the germline V gene. The CDR3 contains 16 residues. The CDR3 here is CASSQGSSGWYNEQFF. CDR3 nucleotides: TGCGCCAGCAGCCAAGGATCAAGCGGGTGGTACAATGAGCAGTTCTTC.

In DNA, the CDR3 is TGTGCCAGCCATATCCTAGCGGGAGGCTCCTACGAGCAGTACTTC. It specifies CASHILAGGSYEQYF. The V call is TRBV6-6, the J call TRBJ2-7; 11 bases fit TRBD2. The germline V gene encodes CDR1 MNHNY and CDR2 SVGAGI (reference sequence). The V and J ends lost 8 bases and 0 bases, in that order; junction bases with no gene match: 6. CDR3 length: 15 amino acids.

The chain uses TRBV18 and TRBJ2-2, with D maybe TRBD2 (5 bases). This CDR3 has 17 residues. Trimming pared 3 bases from V and 7 bases from J, leaving 21 bases between. Per the germline V gene, CDR1 is KGHSH and CDR2 is LQKENI. The CDR3 is CASSPQGSGGRGGELFF. CDR3 nucleotides: TGTGCCAGCTCACCTCAAGGGTCTGGCGGGCGAGGCGGGGAGCTGTTTTTT.

This clone was seen only once. This chain joins TRBV5-1 and TRBJ2-7; 7 bases match TRBD1. The ends lost 4 bases at V and 4 bases at J; junction bases unmatched: 11. This CDR3 contains 15 residues. Germline CDR1 SGHRS, CDR2 YFSETQ. CDR3 region: CASSLRIEGAYEQYF. In DNA, the CDR3 is TGCGCCAGCAGCCTCCGGATCGAGGGGGCATACGAGCAGTACTTC.

The chain has TRBV28 and TRBJ2-7; no reliable D call. With 2 bases removed from V and 6 bases from J, the gap between germline ends came to 11 bases. The V gene's germline CDR1 is MDHEN and CDR2 SYDVKM. The CDR3 sequence is 13 residues long. The CDR3 spells CASSLRVMAEQYF. The CDR3 DNA sequence: TGTGCCAGCAGTTTAAGGGTCATGGCCGAGCAGTACTTC.

The chain recombines TRBV30 with TRBJ1-5; D possibly corresponds to TRBD1 (5 bases). CDR1 GTSNPN and CDR2 SVGIG come from the germline V gene (reference sequence). This CDR3 contains 13 residues. V was clipped by 7 bases and J by 4 bases, with 14 bases between them. CDR3 in DNA: TGTGCCTCAGCCACAGGACCAAATCAGCCCCAGCATTTT. Its translation: CASATGPNQPQHF.

The chain recombines TRBV28 with TRBJ2-1, with TRBD1 identical over 9 bases. The CDR3 extends over 15 amino acids. The germline V gene encodes CDR1 MDHEN and CDR2 SYDVKM. V lost 6 bases and J lost 2; bases outside the gene matches: 5. In DNA, the CDR3 is TGTGCCAGCAGCCGTCGGGACAGGGCCTACAATGAGCAGTTCTTC. Encoded protein: CASSRRDRAYNEQFF.

Turning to this clone: One end of the junction is discordant with germline, which a read error may explain. This chain uses TRBV18 with TRBJ2-7, with 9 bases that match TRBD1. Germline CDR1 and CDR2: KGHSH and LQKENI. The CDR3 is made up of 13 amino acids. The CDR3 loop reads CASSPLKGQGLNF. The CDR3 DNA sequence: TGTGCCAGCTCACCACTCAAGGGACAGGGACTTAACTTC.

This clone was recorded a few times. The chain couples TRBV9 to TRBJ2-5; TRBD1 is a possible D gene (6 bases). There are 14 residues in the CDR3. Between the trimmed V and J ends, which lost 2 bases and 5 bases, there was a span of 13 bases. Germline assignment: CDR1 SGDLS and CDR2 YYNGEE. As DNA, the CDR3 is TGTGCCAGCAGCGTTACAGGGTGGGGGGAGACCCAGTACTTC. Translated, it gives CASSVTGWGETQYF.

V is TRBV27 and J is TRBJ2-7; D gene uncertain. The CDR3 is 14 residues long. The germline V gene encodes CDR1 MNHEY and CDR2 SMNVEV (reference sequence). V was trimmed by 6 bases and J by 3 bases, leaving 15 bases between them. CDR3 sequence reads: CASRPPGRLYEQYF. CDR3 in DNA: TGTGCCAGCAGACCCCCCGGCAGACTCTACGAGCAGTACTTC.

The rearrangement links TRBV27 to TRBJ2-7; 10 positions agree with TRBD1. Trimming at V came to 2 bases and at J to 7 bases, leaving 5 bases not matched to a gene. The V gene's germline CDR1 is MNHEY and CDR2 SMNVEV (reference sequence). This CDR3 has 14 residues. CDR3 residues: CASSLGQGVDEQYF. The CDR3 DNA reads as TGTGCCAGCAGTTTAGGACAGGGGGTAGATGAGCAGTACTTC.